This T cell receptor (beta chain) is drawn from a study of OX40 agonist ivuxolimab in advanced cancers. Study-wide points: Still undetermined is the antigen specificity of the expanded peripheral T cells. Expansion of clones was among the lowest in partial responders at 0.1-3.0 mg/kg.

This CDR3 contains 17 residues. Comment on this clone: Its target is unknown.

Data came from immunoSEQ multiplex PCR; TCRdb stores just in-frame clones and leaves some out. The table shows approximately 44,000 clones, with roughly 84% occurring only once. Here the sequenced sample was CD4+ or CD8+ T cells sorted from blood, taken in a trial of the OX40 agonist ivuxolimab. The rearrangement uses TRBV21-1 and TRBJ2-7; the D segment call TRBD2 is taken from the table without a DNA check. TRBV21-1 is assigned pseudogene status. The TCR comes from an adult with an advanced solid tumor such as melanoma, head and neck, liver or kidney cancer. The CDR3 loop reads CASTATSGRAKSYEQYF. The CDR3 DNA is TGTGCCAGCACCGCGACTAGCGGGAGGGCCAAGTCCTACGAGCAGTACTTC.